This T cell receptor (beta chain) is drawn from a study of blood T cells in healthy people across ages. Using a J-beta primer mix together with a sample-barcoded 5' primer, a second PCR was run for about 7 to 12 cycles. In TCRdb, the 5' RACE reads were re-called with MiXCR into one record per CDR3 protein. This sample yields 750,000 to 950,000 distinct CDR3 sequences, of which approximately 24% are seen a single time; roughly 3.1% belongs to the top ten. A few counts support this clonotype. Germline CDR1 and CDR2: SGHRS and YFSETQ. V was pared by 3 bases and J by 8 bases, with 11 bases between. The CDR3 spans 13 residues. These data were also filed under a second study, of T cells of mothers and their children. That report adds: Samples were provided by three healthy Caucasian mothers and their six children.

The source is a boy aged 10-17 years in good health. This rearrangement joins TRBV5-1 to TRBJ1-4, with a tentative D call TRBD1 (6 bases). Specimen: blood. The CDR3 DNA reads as TGCGCCAGCAGCTGGGGGGGCGCGGAAAAACTGTTTTTT. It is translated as CASSWGGAEKLFF.